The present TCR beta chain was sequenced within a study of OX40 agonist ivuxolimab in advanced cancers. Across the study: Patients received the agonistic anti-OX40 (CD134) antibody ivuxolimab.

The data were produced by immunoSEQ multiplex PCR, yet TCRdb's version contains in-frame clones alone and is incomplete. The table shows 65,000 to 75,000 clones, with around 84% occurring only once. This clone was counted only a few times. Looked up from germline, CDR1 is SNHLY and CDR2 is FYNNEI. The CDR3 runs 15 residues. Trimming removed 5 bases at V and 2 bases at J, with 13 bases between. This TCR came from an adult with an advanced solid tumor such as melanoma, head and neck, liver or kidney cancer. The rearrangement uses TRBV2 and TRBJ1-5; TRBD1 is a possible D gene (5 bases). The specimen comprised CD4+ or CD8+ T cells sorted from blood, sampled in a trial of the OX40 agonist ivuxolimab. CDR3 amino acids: CASSRGASGNQPQHF. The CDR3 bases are TGTGCCAGCAGTCGCGGGGCGTCGGGCAATCAGCCCCAGCATTTT.